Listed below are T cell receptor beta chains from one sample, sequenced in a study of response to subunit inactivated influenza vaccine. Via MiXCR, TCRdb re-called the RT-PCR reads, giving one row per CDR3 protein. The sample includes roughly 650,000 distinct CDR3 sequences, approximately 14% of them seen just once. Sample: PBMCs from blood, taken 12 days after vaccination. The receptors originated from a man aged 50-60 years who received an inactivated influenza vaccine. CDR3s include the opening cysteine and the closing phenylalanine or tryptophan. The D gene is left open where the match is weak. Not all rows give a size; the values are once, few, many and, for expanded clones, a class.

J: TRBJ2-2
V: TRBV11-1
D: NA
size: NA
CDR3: CASSPPLGARPGTGELFF
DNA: TGTGCCAGCAGCCCACCTCTGGGGGCAAGGCCAGGCACCGGGGAGCTGTTTTTT

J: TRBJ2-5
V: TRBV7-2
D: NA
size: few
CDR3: CASSLKAGRVQETQYF
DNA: TGTGCCAGCAGCTTAAAGGCGGGCAGGGTACAAGAGACCCAGTACTTC

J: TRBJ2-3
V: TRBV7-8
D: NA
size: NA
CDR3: CASSPLGRTDTQYF
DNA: TGTGCCAGCAGCCCCCTTGGCCGCACAGATACGCAGTATTTT

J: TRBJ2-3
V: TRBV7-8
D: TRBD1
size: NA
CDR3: CASSIRRDRSTDTQYF
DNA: TGTGCCAGCAGCATTCGCCGGGACAGGAGCACAGATACGCAGTATTTT

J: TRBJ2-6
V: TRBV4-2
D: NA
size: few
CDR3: CASSQVSLSGANVLTF
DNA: TGTGCCAGCAGCCAAGTTTCCCTCTCTGGGGCCAACGTCCTGACTTTC

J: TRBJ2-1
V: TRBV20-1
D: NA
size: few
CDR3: CSASIGRWEQFF
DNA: TGCAGTGCCTCCATCGGGAGATGGGAGCAGTTCTTC

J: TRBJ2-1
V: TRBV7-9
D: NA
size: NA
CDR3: CASSLEAGWGNEQFF
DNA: TGTGCCAGCAGCTTAGAGGCAGGGTGGGGCAATGAGCAGTTCTTC

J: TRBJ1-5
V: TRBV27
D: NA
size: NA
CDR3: CASSFSGSSNQPQHF
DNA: TGTGCCAGCAGTTTTTCGGGATCCAGCAATCAGCCCCAGCATTTT

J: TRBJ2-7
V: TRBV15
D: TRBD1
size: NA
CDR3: CATSRGQGAFEQYF
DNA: TGTGCCACCAGCAGAGGACAGGGGGCCTTCGAGCAGTACTTC

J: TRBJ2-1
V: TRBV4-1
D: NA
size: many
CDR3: CASSRSNGYNEQFF
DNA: TGCGCCAGCAGCCGCAGCAATGGGTACAATGAGCAGTTCTTC

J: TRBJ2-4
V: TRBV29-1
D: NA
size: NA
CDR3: CSVGGRAKNIQYF
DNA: TGCAGCGTTGGAGGCAGGGCCAAAAACATTCAGTACTTC

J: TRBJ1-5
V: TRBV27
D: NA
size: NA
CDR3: CASSLSIGNQPQHF
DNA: TGTGCCAGCAGTTTATCGATCGGAAATCAGCCCCAGCATTTT

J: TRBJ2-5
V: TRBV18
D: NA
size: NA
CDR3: CASSPQGNQETQYF
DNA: TGTGCCAGCTCACCACAGGGCAACCAAGAGACCCAGTACTTC

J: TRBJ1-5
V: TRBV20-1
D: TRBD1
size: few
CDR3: CSARRGTDSNQPQHF
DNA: TGCAGTGCTAGACGAGGGACAGATAGCAATCAGCCCCAGCATTTT

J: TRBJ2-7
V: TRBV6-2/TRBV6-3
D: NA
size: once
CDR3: CASSYDSAYEQYF
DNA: TGTGCCAGCAGTTACGACAGCGCCTACGAGCAGTACTTC

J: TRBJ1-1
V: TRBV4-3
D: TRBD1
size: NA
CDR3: CASSHGTGETEAFF
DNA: TGCGCCAGCAGCCACGGGACAGGGGAGACTGAAGCTTTCTTT

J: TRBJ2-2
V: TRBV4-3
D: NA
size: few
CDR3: CASSQDRGIDTGELFF
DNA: TGCGCCAGCAGCCAAGATCGGGGAATAGACACCGGGGAGCTGTTTTTT

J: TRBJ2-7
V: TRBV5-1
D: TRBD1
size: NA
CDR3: CASSFFGTGGDLIEEQYF
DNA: TGCGCCAGCAGCTTCTTCGGGACAGGGGGCGATTTAATAGAGGAGCAGTACTTC

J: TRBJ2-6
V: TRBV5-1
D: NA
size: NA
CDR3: CASSPEQVSGANVLTF
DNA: TGCGCCAGCAGCCCCGAACAGGTCTCCGGGGCCAACGTCCTGACTTTC

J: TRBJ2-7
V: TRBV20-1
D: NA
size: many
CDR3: CSARDQNEQYF
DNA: TGCAGTGCTAGAGATCAGAACGAGCAGTACTTC

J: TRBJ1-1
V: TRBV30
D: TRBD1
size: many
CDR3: CAWSPGTGGFINTEAFF
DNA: TGTGCCTGGAGTCCCGGGACAGGGGGCTTTATTAACACTGAAGCTTTCTTT

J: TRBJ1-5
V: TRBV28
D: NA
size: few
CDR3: CASRGETSNQPQHF
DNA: TGTGCCAGCCGTGGGGAGACCAGCAATCAGCCCCAGCATTTT

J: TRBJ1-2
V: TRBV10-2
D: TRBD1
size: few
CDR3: CASQEQGSYGYTF
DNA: TGCGCCAGCCAAGAACAGGGGAGCTATGGCTACACCTTC

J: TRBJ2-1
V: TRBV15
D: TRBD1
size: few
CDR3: CATSFGQGVGNEQFF
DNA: TGTGCCACCAGCTTTGGACAGGGGGTTGGCAATGAGCAGTTCTTC

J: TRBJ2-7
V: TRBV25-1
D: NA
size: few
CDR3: CASSEVATTYEQYF
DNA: TGTGCCAGCAGTGAAGTGGCTACGACCTACGAGCAGTACTTC

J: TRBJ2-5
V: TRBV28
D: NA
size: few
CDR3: CASSSTRARETQYF
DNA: TGTGCCAGCAGTTCTACTAGGGCTAGGGAGACCCAGTACTTC

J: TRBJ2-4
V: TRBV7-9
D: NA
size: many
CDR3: CASSSRTDITGNIQYF
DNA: TGTGCCAGCAGCTCGCGGACAGACATAACGGGAAACATTCAGTACTTC

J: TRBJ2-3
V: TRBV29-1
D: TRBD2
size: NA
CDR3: CSVEEGSGGPDTQYF
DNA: TGCAGCGTTGAAGAGGGGAGCGGGGGACCAGATACGCAGTATTTT

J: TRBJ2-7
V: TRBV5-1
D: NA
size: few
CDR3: CASSFEQSSYEQYF
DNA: TGCGCCAGCAGCTTTGAACAGAGCTCCTACGAGCAGTACTTC

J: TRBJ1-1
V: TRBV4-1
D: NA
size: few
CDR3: CASSPPWGNTEAFF
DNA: TGCGCCAGCAGCCCGCCATGGGGGAACACTGAAGCTTTCTTT

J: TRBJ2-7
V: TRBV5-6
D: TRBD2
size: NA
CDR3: CASSRGLAGLYEQYF
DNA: TGTGCCAGCAGCAGGGGACTAGCGGGACTTTACGAGCAGTACTTC

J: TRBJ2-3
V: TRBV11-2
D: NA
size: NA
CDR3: CASSLRRGVGTDTQYF
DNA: TGTGCCAGCAGCTTACGGCGGGGCGTGGGGACAGATACGCAGTATTTT

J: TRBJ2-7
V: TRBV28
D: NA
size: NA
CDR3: CASRQMGGFDEQYF
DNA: TGTGCCAGCCGGCAGATGGGGGGCTTCGACGAGCAGTACTTC

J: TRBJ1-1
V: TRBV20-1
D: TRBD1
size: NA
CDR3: CSARGDSWNTEAFF
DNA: TGCAGTGCTAGGGGGGACAGCTGGAACACTGAAGCTTTCTTT

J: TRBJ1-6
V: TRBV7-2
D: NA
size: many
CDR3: CASSLSHSSYNSPLHF
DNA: TGTGCCAGCAGCTTATCTCACAGCTCCTATAATTCACCCCTCCACTTT

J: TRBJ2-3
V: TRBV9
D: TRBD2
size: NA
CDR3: CASARRTSGSQDTQYF
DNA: TGTGCCAGCGCCCGACGGACTAGCGGGAGCCAAGATACGCAGTATTTT

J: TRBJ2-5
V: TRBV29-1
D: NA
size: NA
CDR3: CSVRGRGPTETQYF
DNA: TGCAGCGTTAGAGGTCGTGGGCCAACAGAGACCCAGTACTTC

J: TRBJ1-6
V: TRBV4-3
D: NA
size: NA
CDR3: CASSQDVSGDPSPLHF
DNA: TGCGCCAGCAGCCAAGATGTGTCAGGGGACCCATCACCCCTCCACTTT

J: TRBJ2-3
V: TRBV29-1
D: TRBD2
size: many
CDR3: CSVAGTSGDTQYF
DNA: TGCAGCGTCGCCGGGACTAGCGGAGATACGCAGTATTTT

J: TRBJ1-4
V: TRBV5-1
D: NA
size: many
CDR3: CASSLERVDEKLFF
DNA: TGCGCCAGCAGCTTGGAAAGGGTTGATGAAAAACTGTTTTTT

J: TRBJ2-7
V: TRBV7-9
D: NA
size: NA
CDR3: CASSKRVSETYEQYF
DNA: TGTGCCAGCAGCAAAAGGGTTTCAGAGACCTACGAGCAGTACTTC

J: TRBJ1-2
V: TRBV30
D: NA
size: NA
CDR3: CAWSTGIFYGYTF
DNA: TGTGCCTGGAGTACCGGGATTTTTTATGGCTACACCTTC

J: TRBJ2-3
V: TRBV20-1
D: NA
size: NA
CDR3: CSARFFGTDTQYF
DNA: TGCAGTGCTAGATTTTTCGGCACAGATACGCAGTATTTT

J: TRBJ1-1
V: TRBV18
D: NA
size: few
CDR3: CASSPPNLRMNTEAFF
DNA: TGTGCCAGCTCACCACCCAACCTTAGGATGAACACTGAAGCTTTCTTT

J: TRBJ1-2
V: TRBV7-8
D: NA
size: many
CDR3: CASSREPYRIYTF
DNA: TGTGCCAGCAGTCGGGAGCCATACCGTATCTACACCTTC

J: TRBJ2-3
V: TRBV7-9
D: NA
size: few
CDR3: CASSLLRQGGTDTQYF
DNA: TGTGCCAGCAGCTTACTTCGACAGGGAGGTACAGATACGCAGTATTTT

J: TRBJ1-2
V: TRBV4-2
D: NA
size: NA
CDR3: CASSQGEAGDYGYTF
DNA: TGTGCCAGCAGCCAGGGGGAAGCAGGGGACTATGGCTACACCTTC

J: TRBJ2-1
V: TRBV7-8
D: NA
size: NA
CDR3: CASSLGWGGRGSSYNEQFF
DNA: TGTGCCAGCAGCTTAGGATGGGGAGGCAGGGGGAGCTCCTACAATGAGCAGTTCTTC

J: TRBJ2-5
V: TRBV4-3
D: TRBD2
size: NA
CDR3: CASSQDGWTSGGPQETQYF
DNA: TGCGCCAGCAGCCAAGATGGGTGGACTAGCGGGGGCCCCCAAGAGACCCAGTACTTC

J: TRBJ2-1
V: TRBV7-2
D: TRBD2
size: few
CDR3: CASSLSGRAGNEQFF
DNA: TGTGCCAGCAGCTTAAGCGGGAGGGCCGGGAATGAGCAGTTCTTC

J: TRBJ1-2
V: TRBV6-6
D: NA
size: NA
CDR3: CASSYGGGNGYTF
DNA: TGTGCCAGCAGTTACGGTGGGGGAAATGGCTACACCTTC

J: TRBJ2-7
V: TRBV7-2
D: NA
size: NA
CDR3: CASSFGRSVRGGHEQYF
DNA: TGTGCCAGCAGCTTCGGGCGGAGCGTTCGGGGCGGCCACGAGCAGTACTTC

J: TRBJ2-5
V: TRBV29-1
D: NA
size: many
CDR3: CSVTPRKEHQETQYF
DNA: TGCAGCGTTACCCCCCGGAAGGAGCACCAAGAGACCCAGTACTTC

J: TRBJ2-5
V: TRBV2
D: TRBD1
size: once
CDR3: CASSPFKTGTGGETQYF
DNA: TGTGCCAGCAGTCCCTTTAAAACCGGGACAGGGGGAGAGACCCAGTACTTC

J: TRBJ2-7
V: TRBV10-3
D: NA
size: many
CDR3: CAISGTSADEQYF
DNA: TGTGCCATCAGTGGGACTTCGGCGGACGAGCAGTACTTC